There are a few counts of the clone carrying this T cell receptor (beta chain). What it binds is unknown. Trimming took 2 bases from V and 5 from J; bases not matched to a gene: 12. The germline V gene has CDR1 MDHEN and CDR2 SYDVKM. The CDR3 runs to 16 residues. This entry comes from a study of beta chain features in type 1 diabetes. Background on the study: Sorted cells, some 98,000,000 in number, were examined across all samples. Notes on the study in general: Patients with Type 1 diabetes showed moderately but significantly shorter TCRB CDR3s in all four CD4+ subsets. A greater similarity of naive, central memory and Treg TCRB repertoires was seen among patients than among healthy donors.

Reverse transcribing all isolated RNA meant expressed TCRB transcripts were sequenced. Data came from immunoSEQ multiplex PCR; TCRdb stores just in-frame clones and leaves some out. The table shows about 150,000 clones, with around 8% occurring only once. CD45RO/CCR7/CD25/CD127/CD95/CD27 sorting isolated CD4+ naive, central memory, regulatory and stem cell-like memory cells. The genes are TRBV28 and TRBJ2-7; 7 positions match TRBD2. The specimen sequenced was central memory CD4+ T cells from blood. The clonotype comes from a man younger than 35 in good health. The CDR3 reads CASSLARSGISDEQYF. In nucleotides, the CDR3 is TGTGCCAGCAGTTTAGCCAGAAGCGGGATTAGCGACGAGCAGTACTTC.